Listed below are T cell receptor beta chains from one sample, sequenced in a study of CD4 T cells in relation to SARS-CoV-2 and coronaviruses. The table came from immunoSEQ multiplex PCR; TCRdb's copy has only in-frame clones and leaves some out. This table has nearly 70,000 clones, over 85% appearing once. Sequenced sample: naive CD4+ T cells from PBMCs. Receptor source: a human donor in good health. Each CDR3 is given with its conserved first and last residue. A D gene is named only where the DNA matches it firmly. Some rows mark clone size as missing; the rest say once, few, many or name a class of expanded clone.

J gene | V gene | D gene | clone size | CDR3 protein | CDR3 DNA
TRBJ1-4 | TRBV19 | . | . | CASSAGTNEKLFF | TGTGCCAGTAGTGCCGGAACTAATGAAAAACTGTTTTTT
TRBJ2-5 | TRBV6-5 | . | . | CASRNSETQYF | TGTGCCAGCAGGAACAGCGAGACCCAGTACTTC
TRBJ2-5 | TRBV12-3/TRBV12-4 | . | . | CASREGQETQYF | TGTGCCAGCAGAGAGGGGCAAGAGACCCAGTACTTC
TRBJ2-4 | TRBV29-1 | TRBD2 | . | CSVVPGLASNIQYF | TGCAGCGTTGTTCCCGGACTAGCAAGCAACATTCAGTACTTC
TRBJ2-7 | TRBV27 | TRBD2 | . | CASSLLWGGTSVYEQYF | TGTGCCAGCAGTTTATTATGGGGCGGGACTAGCGTTTACGAGCAGTACTTC
TRBJ2-3 | TRBV7-2 | . | . | CASSPTFLSTDTQYF | TGTGCCAGCAGCCCGACGTTCCTGAGCACAGATACGCAGTATTTT
TRBJ2-5 | TRBV2 | . | . | CASSELLTQETQYF | TGTGCCAGCAGTGAGCTTCTAACCCAAGAGACCCAGTACTTC
TRBJ1-4 | TRBV7-9 | . | . | CASSSRSEKLFF | TGTGCCAGCAGCTCCCGGAGCGAAAAACTGTTTTTT
TRBJ2-3 | TRBV24-1 | TRBD2 | . | CATSDLAGGPADTQYF | TGTGCCACCAGTGACCTAGCGGGAGGGCCAGCAGATACGCAGTATTTT
TRBJ1-1 | TRBV7-3 | . | . | CASSSTGGATEAFF | TGTGCCAGCAGCTCCACTGGGGGAGCGACTGAAGCTTTCTTT
TRBJ1-5 | TRBV27 | . | . | CASSLWQGSQPQHF | TGTGCCAGCAGTTTGTGGCAGGGTAGCCAGCCCCAGCATTTT
TRBJ2-2 | TRBV9 | TRBD1 | . | CASSVSRDRGLSGELFF | TGTGCCAGCAGCGTTAGCCGGGACAGGGGGCTTTCCGGGGAGCTGTTTTTT
TRBJ2-1 | TRBV11-2 | . | . | CASSSNGPYNEQFF | TGTGCCAGCAGCTCAAACGGTCCGTACAATGAGCAGTTCTTC
TRBJ1-5 | TRBV10-3 | TRBD1 | . | CAISEWGQYEPQHF | TGTGCCATCAGTGAATGGGGACAGTATGAGCCCCAGCATTTT
TRBJ2-7 | TRBV29-1 | TRBD1 | . | CSVVEQGAGEQYF | TGCAGCGTTGTAGAACAGGGGGCCGGGGAGCAGTACTTC
TRBJ2-7 | TRBV5-1 | . | few | CASSLDFYEQYF | TGCGCCAGCAGCTTGGATTTCTACGAGCAGTACTTC
TRBJ1-1 | TRBV2 | TRBD1 | . | CASWTGSTEAFF | TGTGCCAGCTGGACAGGGAGCACTGAAGCTTTCTTT
TRBJ2-3 | TRBV19 | . | . | CASSADASSTDTQYF | TGTGCCAGTAGTGCTGATGCCTCTAGCACAGATACGCAGTATTTT
TRBJ1-1 | TRBV2 | . | few | CASSGRGGNTEAFF | TGTGCCAGCAGTGGTAGGGGTGGGAACACTGAAGCTTTCTTT
TRBJ2-2 | TRBV19 | . | . | CASSPINTGELFF | TGTGCCAGTAGCCCCATAAACACCGGGGAGCTGTTTTTT
TRBJ2-7 | TRBV3-1/TRBV3-2 | . | . | CASSQAFRNLGEQYF | TGTGCCAGCAGCCAAGCGTTCCGAAACTTAGGGGAGCAGTACTTC
TRBJ2-6 | TRBV5-4 | . | . | CASSSGARLSGANVLTF | TGTGCCAGCAGCTCGGGGGCCCGACTCTCTGGGGCCAACGTCCTGACTTTC
TRBJ1-4 | TRBV20-1 | TRBD1 | . | CSATDRGSPTNEKLFF | TGCAGTGCTACTGACAGGGGCTCGCCAACTAATGAAAAACTGTTTTTT
TRBJ1-1 | TRBV18 | . | . | CASSLEQGKNTEAFF | TGTGCCAGCTCATTGGAACAGGGAAAGAACACTGAAGCTTTCTTT
TRBJ2-7 | TRBV7-3 | . | . | CAITGTRNGQYF | TGTGCCATAACCGGGACTCGGAATGGGCAGTACTTC
TRBJ2-1 | TRBV6-2/TRBV6-3 | TRBD2 | . | CASSPSAGVSGNEQFF | TGTGCCAGCAGCCCTTCTGCGGGGGTGAGTGGCAATGAGCAGTTCTTC
TRBJ2-1 | TRBV5-1 | . | . | CASSLFSYNEQFF | TGCGCCAGCAGCTTGTTTTCTTACAATGAGCAGTTCTTC
TRBJ2-3 | TRBV5-4 | . | . | CASSPSLRGQDTQYF | TGTGCCAGCAGCCCTTCGCTTCGGGGGCAAGATACGCAGTATTTT
TRBJ1-3 | TRBV30 | . | . | CAWSSSGNTIYF | TGTGCCTGGAGTTCATCTGGAAACACCATATATTTT
TRBJ2-4 | TRBV5-1 | . | . | CASSLVLMTDVQYF | TGCGCCAGCAGCTTGGTGCTCATGACTGATGTTCAGTACTTC
TRBJ2-7 | TRBV3-1/TRBV3-2 | . | . | CASSHPRRGQGTVAYEQYF | TGTGCCAGCAGCCATCCTCGGAGGGGGCAGGGCACTGTCGCCTACGAGCAGTACTTC
TRBJ1-4 | TRBV30 | . | . | CAWSVLGGTNEKLFF | TGTGCCTGGAGTGTCCTAGGGGGAACTAATGAAAAACTGTTTTTT
TRBJ1-2 | TRBV18 | . | . | CASSAFGSRYGYTF | TGTGCCAGCTCAGCGTTTGGGAGCCGCTATGGCTACACCTTC
TRBJ1-6 | TRBV11-1 | . | . | CASSTQTFSPLHF | TGTGCCAGCAGCACCCAGACCTTCTCGCCCCTCCACTTT
TRBJ1-2 | TRBV3-1/TRBV3-2 | TRBD1 | . | CASSHTGDYGYTF | TGTGCCAGCAGTCACACAGGGGACTATGGCTACACCTTC
TRBJ1-5 | TRBV2 | . | . | CASSVRPQDRGGRQPQHF | TGTGCCAGCAGCGTTAGGCCCCAAGACCGTGGAGGTCGTCAGCCCCAGCATTTT
TRBJ1-1 | TRBV6-5 | . | . | CASRPETVNTEAFF | TGTGCCAGCAGACCGGAGACGGTGAACACTGAAGCTTTCTTT
TRBJ2-7 | TRBV19 | . | . | CASSIQGLGEQYF | TGTGCCAGTAGTATACAGGGGCTGGGCGAGCAGTACTTC
TRBJ1-1 | TRBV15 | . | . | CATSPERGGWGNTEAFF | TGTGCCACCAGTCCCGAGAGAGGGGGGTGGGGGAACACTGAAGCTTTCTTT
TRBJ2-3 | TRBV24-1 | . | . | CATSDAGGGSRVTQYF | TGTGCCACCAGTGACGCTGGCGGGGGCTCTCGTGTTACGCAGTATTTT
TRBJ1-1 | TRBV18 | . | . | CASSPRKDTSNTEAFF | TGTGCCAGCTCACCCCGAAAAGACACATCGAACACTGAAGCTTTCTTT
TRBJ2-2 | TRBV7-9 | . | . | CASSPPTIITGELFF | TGTGCCAGCAGCCCCCCGACAATTATCACCGGGGAGCTGTTTTTT
TRBJ1-3 | TRBV29-1 | . | . | CSVVEGPSGNTIYF | TGCAGCGTTGTGGAGGGGCCCTCTGGAAACACCATATATTTT
TRBJ1-1 | TRBV9 | . | . | CASSVDPSRNTEAFF | TGTGCCAGCAGCGTAGATCCCTCCCGGAACACTGAAGCTTTCTTT
TRBJ2-5 | TRBV7-7 | . | . | CASSLGLRETQYF | TGTGCTAGCAGCTTAGGCCTGCGGGAGACCCAGTACTTC
TRBJ1-4 | TRBV3-1/TRBV3-2 | . | . | CASSTRTNEKLFF | TGTGCCAGCAGCACTCGGACTAATGAAAAACTGTTTTTT
TRBJ2-7 | TRBV29-1 | . | . | CSVKRGPQAEQYF | TGCAGCGTCAAGAGAGGACCCCAAGCTGAGCAGTACTTC
TRBJ2-5 | TRBV13 | . | . | CASSLRGMEDQYF | TGTGCCAGCAGCTTAAGGGGGATGGAGGACCAGTACTTC
TRBJ1-2 | TRBV21-1 | . | . | CASRYGYTF | TGTGCCAGCAGGTATGGCTACACCTTC
TRBJ1-6 | TRBV6-5 | . | . | CASSSRPGINNSPLHF | TGTGCCAGCAGTTCCCGACCGGGGATCAATAATTCACCCCTCCACTTT
TRBJ2-1 | TRBV7-2 | TRBD2 | . | CASSHWRLAGYNEQFF | TGTGCCAGCAGCCATTGGAGGCTAGCGGGGTACAATGAGCAGTTCTTC
TRBJ2-7 | TRBV11-1 | TRBD1 | . | CASSLAGQGWDYEQYF | TGTGCCAGCAGCTTAGCCGGACAGGGGTGGGACTACGAGCAGTACTTC
TRBJ1-6 | TRBV5-1 | . | . | CASSLVTAANSPLHF | TGCGCCAGCAGCTTGGTGACAGCTGCAAATTCACCCCTCCACTTT